This T cell receptor (beta chain) was sequenced during a study of cytomegalovirus exposure and HLA in healthy donors. Study summary: Around 80 million unique TCR sequences came from HLA-typed donors in an early release.

On this clone: Its antigen remains unknown.

PCR used 60 Vbeta primers and 13 Jbeta primers. Some clones are missing from TCRdb's copy, which holds only in-frame ones; the method was immunoSEQ multiplex PCR. The sample holds approximately 150,000 clones, 85% seen once. This CDR3 has 14 amino acids. The germline V gene encodes CDR1 SGHRS and CDR2 YFSETQ. V lost 1 base and J lost 3, with 10 bases in between. Points from the study as a whole: When presence/absence was analysed, sequencing depth was taken to be roughly uniform across donors. As was reported, the classifier diagnosed cytomegalovirus status with high specificity and sensitivity. The study put some 150 TCR beta chains on its list as cytomegalovirus-associated.

V is TRBV5-1 and J is TRBJ1-1; D is uncertain. The sequence was collected from a man aged 30-40 years in good health and CMV-seropositive. The source material was PBMCs. The CDR3 reads CASSLSREDTEAFF. The CDR3 DNA reads as TGCGCCAGCAGCTTGTCTAGGGAGGACACTGAAGCTTTCTTT.